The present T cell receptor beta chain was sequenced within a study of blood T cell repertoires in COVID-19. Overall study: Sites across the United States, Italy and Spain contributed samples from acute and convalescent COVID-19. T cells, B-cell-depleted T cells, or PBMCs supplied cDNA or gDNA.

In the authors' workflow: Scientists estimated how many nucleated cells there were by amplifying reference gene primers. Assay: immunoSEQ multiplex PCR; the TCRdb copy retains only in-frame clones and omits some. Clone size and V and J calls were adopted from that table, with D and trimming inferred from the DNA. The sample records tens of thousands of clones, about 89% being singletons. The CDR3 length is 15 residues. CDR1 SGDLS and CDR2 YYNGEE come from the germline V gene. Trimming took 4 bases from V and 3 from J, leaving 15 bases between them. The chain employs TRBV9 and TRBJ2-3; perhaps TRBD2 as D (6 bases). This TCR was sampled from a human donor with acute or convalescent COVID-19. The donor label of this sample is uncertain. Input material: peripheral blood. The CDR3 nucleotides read TGTGCCAGCAGCCTGTCGGGACTTCTTACAGATACGCAGTATTTT. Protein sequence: CASSLSGLLTDTQYF.